This T cell receptor beta chain was retrieved from a study of blood T cell repertoires in COVID-19. Data came from immunoSEQ multiplex PCR; TCRdb stores just in-frame clones and leaves some out. The top ten hold over 7% of the sample, which has about 200,000 clones, roughly 80% seen once. The specimen was peripheral blood. The sequence derives from an older woman with acute or convalescent COVID-19.

DNA for the CDR3: TGTGCCAGCTCACTAACTAGCGGGGGGGACCCCGGGCATGAGCAGTTCTTC. Encoded protein: CASSLTSGGDPGHEQFF. The chain couples TRBV18 to TRBJ2-1; 13 bases align to TRBD2. Trimming removed 4 bases from V and 8 bases from J; junction bases left unmatched: 11. The CDR3 loop spans 17 amino acids. Germline lookup yields CDR1 KGHSH and CDR2 LQKENI.